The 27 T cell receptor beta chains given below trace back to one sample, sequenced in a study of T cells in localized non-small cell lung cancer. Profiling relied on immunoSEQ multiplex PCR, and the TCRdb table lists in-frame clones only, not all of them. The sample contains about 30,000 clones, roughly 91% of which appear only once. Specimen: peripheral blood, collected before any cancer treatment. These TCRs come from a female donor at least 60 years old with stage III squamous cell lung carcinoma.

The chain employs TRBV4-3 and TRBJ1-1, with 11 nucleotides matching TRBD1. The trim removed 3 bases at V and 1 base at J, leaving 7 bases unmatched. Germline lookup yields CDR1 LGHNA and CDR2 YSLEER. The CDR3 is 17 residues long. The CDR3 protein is CASSHLGQGAQNTEAFF. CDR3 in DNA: TGCGCCAGCAGCCATCTCGGACAGGGGGCCCAGAACACTGAAGCTTTCTTT.

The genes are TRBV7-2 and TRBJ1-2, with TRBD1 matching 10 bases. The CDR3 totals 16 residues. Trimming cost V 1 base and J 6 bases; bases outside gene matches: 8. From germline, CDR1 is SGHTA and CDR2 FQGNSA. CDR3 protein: CASSLVAPTGGHGYTF. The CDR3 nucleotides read TGTGCCAGCAGCTTAGTAGCCCCGACAGGGGGCCATGGCTACACCTTC.

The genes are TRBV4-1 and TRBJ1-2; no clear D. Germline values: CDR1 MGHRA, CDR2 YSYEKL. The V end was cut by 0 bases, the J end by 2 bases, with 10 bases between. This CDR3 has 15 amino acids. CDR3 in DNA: TGCGCCAGCAGCCAAGATCCCCCCGGAAACTATGGCTACACCTTC. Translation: CASSQDPPGNYGYTF.

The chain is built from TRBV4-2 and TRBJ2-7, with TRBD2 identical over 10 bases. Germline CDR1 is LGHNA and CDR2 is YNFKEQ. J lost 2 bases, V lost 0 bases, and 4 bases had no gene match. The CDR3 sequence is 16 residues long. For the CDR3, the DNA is TGTGCCAGCAGCCAAGACCCTCTAGCGGGAGCCTACGAGCAGTACTTC. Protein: CASSQDPLAGAYEQYF.

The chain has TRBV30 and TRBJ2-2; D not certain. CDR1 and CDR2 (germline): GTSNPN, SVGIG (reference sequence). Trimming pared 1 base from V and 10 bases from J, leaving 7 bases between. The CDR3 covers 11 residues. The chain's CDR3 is CAWSGQPELFF. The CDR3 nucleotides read TGTGCCTGGAGTGGGCAGCCGGAGCTGTTTTTT. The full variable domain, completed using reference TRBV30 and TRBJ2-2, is SQTIHQWPATLVQPVGSPLSLECTVEGTSNPNLYWYRQAAGRGLQLLFYSVGIGQISSEVPQNLSASRPQDRQFILSSKKLLLSDSGFYLCAWSGQPELFFGEGSRLTVL.

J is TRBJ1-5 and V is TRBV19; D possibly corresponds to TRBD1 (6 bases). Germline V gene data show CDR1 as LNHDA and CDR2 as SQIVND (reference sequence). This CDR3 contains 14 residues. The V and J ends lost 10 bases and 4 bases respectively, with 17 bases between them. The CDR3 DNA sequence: TGTGCCACCGACCCAGGGACACGAAATCAGCCCCAGCATTTT. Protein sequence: CATDPGTRNQPQHF.

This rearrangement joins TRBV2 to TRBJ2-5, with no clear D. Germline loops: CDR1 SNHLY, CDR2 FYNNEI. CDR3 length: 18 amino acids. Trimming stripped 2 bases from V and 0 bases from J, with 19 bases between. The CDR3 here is CASSELGEMPSYQETQYF. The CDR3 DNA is TGTGCCAGCAGTGAATTAGGTGAGATGCCTTCGTACCAAGAGACCCAGTACTTC.

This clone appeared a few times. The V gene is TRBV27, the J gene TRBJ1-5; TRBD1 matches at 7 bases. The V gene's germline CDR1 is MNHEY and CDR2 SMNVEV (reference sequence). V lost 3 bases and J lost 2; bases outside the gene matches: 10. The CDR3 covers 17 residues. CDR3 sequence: CASSFLTGTTRNQPQHF. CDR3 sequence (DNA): TGTGCCAGCAGTTTCTTGACAGGGACTACTCGCAATCAGCCCCAGCATTTT.

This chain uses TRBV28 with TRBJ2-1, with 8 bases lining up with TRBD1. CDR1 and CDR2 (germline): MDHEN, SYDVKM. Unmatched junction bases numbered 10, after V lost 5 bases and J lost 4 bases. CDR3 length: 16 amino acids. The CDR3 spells CASSTSDRGLYNEQFF. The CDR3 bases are TGTGCCAGCAGTACCTCCGACAGGGGACTTTACAATGAGCAGTTCTTC.

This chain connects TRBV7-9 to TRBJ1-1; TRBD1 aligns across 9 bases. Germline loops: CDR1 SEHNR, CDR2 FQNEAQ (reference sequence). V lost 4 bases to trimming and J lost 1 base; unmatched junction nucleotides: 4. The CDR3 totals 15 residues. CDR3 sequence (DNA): TGTGCCAGCAGCTCTTGGGACAGGGCGAACACTGAAGCTTTCTTT. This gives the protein CASSSWDRANTEAFF.

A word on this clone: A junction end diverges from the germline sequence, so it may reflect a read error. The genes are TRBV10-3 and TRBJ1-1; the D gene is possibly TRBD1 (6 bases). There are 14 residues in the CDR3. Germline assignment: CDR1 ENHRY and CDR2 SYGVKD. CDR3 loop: CAITETGANTEAFF. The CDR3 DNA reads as TGTGCCATCACTGAGACAGGTGCGAACACTGAAGCTTTCTTT.

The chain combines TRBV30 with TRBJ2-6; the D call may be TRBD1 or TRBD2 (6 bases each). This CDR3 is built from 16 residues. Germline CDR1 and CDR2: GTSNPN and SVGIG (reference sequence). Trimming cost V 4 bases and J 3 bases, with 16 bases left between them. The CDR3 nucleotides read TGTGCCTGGACCCCCCCGGGGGCGCTTGGGGCCAACGTCCTGACTTTC. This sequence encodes CAWTPPGALGANVLTF.

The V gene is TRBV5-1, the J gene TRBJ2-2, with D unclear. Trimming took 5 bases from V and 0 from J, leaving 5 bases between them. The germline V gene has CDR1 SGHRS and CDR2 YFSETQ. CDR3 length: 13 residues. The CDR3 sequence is CASRPTNTGELFF. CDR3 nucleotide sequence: TGCGCCAGCAGGCCAACGAACACCGGGGAGCTGTTTTTT. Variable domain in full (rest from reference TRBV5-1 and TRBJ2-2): KAGVTQTPRYLIKTRGQQVTLSCSPISGHRSVSWYQQTPGQGLQFLFEYFSETQRNKGNFPGRFSGRQFSNSRSEMNVSTLELGDSALYLCASRPTNTGELFFGEGSRLTVL.

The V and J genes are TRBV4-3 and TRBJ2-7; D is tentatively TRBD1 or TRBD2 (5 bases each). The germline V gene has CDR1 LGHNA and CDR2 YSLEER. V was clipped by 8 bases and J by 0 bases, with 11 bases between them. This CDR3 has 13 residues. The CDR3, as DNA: TGCGCCAGCTGGGACGGAAGCTCCTACGAGCAGTACTTC. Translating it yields CASWDGSSYEQYF.

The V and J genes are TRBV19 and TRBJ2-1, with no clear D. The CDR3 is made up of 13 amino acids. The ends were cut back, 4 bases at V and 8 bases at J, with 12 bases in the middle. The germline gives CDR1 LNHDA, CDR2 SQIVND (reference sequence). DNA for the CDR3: TGTGCCAGTAGTAGAGTCAGTGGGGATGAGCAGTTCTTC. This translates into CASSRVSGDEQFF.

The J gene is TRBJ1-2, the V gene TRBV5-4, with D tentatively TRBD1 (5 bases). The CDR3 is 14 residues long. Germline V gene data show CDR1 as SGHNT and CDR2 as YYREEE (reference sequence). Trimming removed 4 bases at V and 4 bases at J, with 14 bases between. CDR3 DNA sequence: TGTGCCAGCAGCCGGCCCGGGGCTTCCTATGGCTACACCTTC. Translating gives CASSRPGASYGYTF.

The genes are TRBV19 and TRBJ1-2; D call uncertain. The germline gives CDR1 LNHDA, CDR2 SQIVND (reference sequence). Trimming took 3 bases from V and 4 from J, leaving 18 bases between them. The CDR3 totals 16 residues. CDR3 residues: CASSIGEQDGGYGYTF. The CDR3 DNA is TGTGCCAGTAGTATCGGAGAGCAGGACGGAGGCTATGGCTACACCTTC.

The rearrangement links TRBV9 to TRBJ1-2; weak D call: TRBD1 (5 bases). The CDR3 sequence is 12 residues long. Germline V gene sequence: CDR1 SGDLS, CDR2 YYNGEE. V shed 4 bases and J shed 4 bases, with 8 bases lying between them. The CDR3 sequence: CASSQGGYGYTF. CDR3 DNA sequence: TGTGCCAGCAGCCAGGGAGGCTATGGCTACACCTTC.

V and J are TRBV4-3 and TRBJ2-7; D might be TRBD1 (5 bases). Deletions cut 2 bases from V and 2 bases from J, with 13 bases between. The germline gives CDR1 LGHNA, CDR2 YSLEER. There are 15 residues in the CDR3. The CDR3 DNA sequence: TGCGCCAGCAGCCAAAGGAATCAGGGCCCCTACGAGCAGTACTTC. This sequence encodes CASSQRNQGPYEQYF.

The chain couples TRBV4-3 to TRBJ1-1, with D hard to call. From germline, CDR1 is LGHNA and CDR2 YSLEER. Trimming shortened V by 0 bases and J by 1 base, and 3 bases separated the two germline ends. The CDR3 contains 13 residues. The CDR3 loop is CASSQDRNTEAFF. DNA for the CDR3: TGCGCCAGCAGCCAAGACAGGAACACTGAAGCTTTCTTT.

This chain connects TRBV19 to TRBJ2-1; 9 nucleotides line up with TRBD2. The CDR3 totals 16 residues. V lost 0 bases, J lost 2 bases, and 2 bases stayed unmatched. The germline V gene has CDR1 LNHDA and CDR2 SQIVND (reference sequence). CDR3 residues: CASSIDSGRTYNEQFF. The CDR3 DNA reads TGTGCCAGTAGTATAGATAGCGGGAGAACCTACAATGAGCAGTTCTTC.

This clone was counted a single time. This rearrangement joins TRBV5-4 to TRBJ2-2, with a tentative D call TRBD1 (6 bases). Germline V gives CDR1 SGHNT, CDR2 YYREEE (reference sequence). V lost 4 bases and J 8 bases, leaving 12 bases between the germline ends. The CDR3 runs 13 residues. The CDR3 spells CASSAQGRGELFF. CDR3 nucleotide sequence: TGTGCCAGCAGCGCCCAGGGGCGAGGGGAGCTGTTTTTT.

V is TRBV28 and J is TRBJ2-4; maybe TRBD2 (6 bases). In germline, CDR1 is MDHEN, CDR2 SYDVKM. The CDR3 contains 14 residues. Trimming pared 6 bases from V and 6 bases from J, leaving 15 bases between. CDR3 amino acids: CASRAGFSGNIQYF. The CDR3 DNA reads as TGTGCCAGCAGGGCGGGATTTTCGGGAAACATTCAGTACTTC.

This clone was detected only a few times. For the CDR3, the DNA is TGCGCCAGCAGCTTGGTCTCGACAGGGCATGCCTATGGCTACACCTTC. This sequence encodes CASSLVSTGHAYGYTF. The rearrangement links TRBV5-1 to TRBJ1-2; 7 bases line up with TRBD1. The CDR3 totals 16 residues. V lost 0 bases, J lost 4 bases, and 9 bases stayed unmatched. CDR1 and CDR2 (germline): SGHRS, YFSETQ.

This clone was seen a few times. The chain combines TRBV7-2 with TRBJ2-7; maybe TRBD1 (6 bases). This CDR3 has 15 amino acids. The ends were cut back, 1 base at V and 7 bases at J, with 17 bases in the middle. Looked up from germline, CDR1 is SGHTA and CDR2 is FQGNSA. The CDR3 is CASSLEGTFLGEQYF. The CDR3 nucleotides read TGTGCCAGCAGCTTAGAGGGGACATTTTTGGGGGAGCAGTACTTC.

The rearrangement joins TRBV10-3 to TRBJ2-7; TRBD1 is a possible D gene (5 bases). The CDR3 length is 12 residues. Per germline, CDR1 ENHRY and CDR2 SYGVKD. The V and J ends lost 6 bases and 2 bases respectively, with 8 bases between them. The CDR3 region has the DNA TGTGCCATCAGCGACAGTCCCTACGAGCAGTACTTC. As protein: CAISDSPYEQYF.

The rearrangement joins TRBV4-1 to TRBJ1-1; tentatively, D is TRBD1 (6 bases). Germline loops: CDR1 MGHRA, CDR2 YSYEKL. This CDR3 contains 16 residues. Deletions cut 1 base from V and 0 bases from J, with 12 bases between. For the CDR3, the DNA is TGCGCCAGCAGCCAAGGTACAGGGAGGGTGAACACTGAAGCTTTCTTT. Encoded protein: CASSQGTGRVNTEAFF.